This T cell receptor (beta chain) was found in a study of control samples from healthy donors and cancer patients. Data came from immunoSEQ multiplex PCR; TCRdb stores just in-frame clones and leaves some out. The sample carries more than 95,000 clones, approximately 90% recorded once. This CDR3 has 15 residues. V trimming: 6 bases; J trimming: 5 bases; junction bases outside the gene matches: 10. Germline CDR1 reads SNHLY; CDR2 reads FYNNEI. The clonotype comes from a woman aged 45 to 65 with colorectal cancer. The gene calls are TRBV2 and TRBJ2-7; 10 nucleotides agree with TRBD2. The sequenced sample consisted of PBMCs. CDR3 DNA: TGTGCCAGCAGAACCTTCAGCGGGGGGGCCAACGAGCAGTACTTC. Translation: CASRTFSGGANEQYF.